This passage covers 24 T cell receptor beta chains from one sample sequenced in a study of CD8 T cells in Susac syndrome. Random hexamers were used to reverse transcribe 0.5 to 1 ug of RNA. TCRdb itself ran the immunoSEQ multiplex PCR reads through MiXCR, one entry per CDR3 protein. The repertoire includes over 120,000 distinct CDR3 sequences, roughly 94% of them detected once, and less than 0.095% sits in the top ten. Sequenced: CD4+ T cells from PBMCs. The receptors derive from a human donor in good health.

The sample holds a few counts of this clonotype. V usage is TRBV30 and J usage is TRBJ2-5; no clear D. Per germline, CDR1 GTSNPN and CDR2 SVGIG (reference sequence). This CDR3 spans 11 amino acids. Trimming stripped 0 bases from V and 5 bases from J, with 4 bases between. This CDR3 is CAWSVRETQYF. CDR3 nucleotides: TGTGCCTGGAGTGTACGGGAGACCCAGTACTTC.

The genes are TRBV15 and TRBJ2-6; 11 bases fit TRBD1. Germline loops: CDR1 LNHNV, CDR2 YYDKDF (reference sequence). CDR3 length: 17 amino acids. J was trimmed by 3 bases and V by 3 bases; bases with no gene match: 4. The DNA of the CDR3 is TGTGCCACCAGCAGTGGGACAGGGGGTAGTGGGGCCAACGTCCTGACTTTC. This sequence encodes CATSSGTGGSGANVLTF.

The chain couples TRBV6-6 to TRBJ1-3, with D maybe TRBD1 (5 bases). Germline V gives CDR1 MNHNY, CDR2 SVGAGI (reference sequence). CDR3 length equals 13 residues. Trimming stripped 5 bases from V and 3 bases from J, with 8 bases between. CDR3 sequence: CASSRDFGNTIYF. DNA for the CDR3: TGTGCCAGCAGTAGGGACTTTGGAAACACCATATATTTT.

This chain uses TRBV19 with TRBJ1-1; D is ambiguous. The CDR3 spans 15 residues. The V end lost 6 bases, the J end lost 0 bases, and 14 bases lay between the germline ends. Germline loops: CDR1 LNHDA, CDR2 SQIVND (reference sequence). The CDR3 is CASRPPVWVNTEAFF. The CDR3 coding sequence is TGTGCCAGTAGGCCTCCCGTGTGGGTGAACACTGAAGCTTTCTTT.

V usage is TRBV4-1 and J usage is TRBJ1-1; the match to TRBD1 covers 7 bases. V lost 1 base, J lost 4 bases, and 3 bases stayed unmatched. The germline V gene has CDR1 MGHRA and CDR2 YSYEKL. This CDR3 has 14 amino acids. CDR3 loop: CASSQAPGGTEAFF. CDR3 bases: TGCGCCAGCAGCCAAGCCCCAGGGGGCACTGAAGCTTTCTTT.

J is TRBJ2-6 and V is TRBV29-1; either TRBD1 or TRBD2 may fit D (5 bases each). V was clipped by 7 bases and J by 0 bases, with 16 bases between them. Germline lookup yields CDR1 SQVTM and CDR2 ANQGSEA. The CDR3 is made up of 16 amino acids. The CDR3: CSARGWAGSGANVLTF. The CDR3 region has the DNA TGCAGCGCCCGGGGCTGGGCAGGCTCTGGGGCCAACGTCCTGACTTTC.

CDR3 sequence reads: CASSPKAGVGEQYF. CDR3 nucleotides: TGTGCCAGCAGCCCCAAAGCGGGAGTCGGCGAGCAGTACTTC. The chain uses TRBV7-3 and TRBJ2-7; 8 bases agree with TRBD2. The CDR3 is 14 amino acids. Germline V lookup: CDR1 SGHTA, CDR2 FQGTGA. Trimming removed 5 bases from V and 6 bases from J; junction bases left unmatched: 9.

The DNA for the CDR3 is TGTGCCATCAGCTCGACAGGGCTGAGGGGCTACACCTTC. Its translation: CAISSTGLRGYTF. This chain uses TRBV10-3 with TRBJ1-2; 7 bases line up with TRBD1. J gave up 8 bases and V 6 bases, and 9 bases lay outside the gene matches. CDR1 and CDR2 (germline): ENHRY, SYGVKD. CDR3 length: 13 residues.

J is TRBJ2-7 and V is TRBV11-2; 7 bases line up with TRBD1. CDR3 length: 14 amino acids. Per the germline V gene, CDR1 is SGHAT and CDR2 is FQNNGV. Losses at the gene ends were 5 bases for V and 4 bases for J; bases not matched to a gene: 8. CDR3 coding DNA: TGTGCCAGCAGCCGGTTGAGGGGGCCGTACGAGCAGTACTTC. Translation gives CASSRLRGPYEQYF.

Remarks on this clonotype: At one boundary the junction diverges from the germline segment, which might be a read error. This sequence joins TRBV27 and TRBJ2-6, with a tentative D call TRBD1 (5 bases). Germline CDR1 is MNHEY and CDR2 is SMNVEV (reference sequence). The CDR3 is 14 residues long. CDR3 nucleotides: TGTGCCAGCAGTTTCTCCTCTGGGGCCAACGTCCTGATTTTC. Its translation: CASSFSSGANVLIF.

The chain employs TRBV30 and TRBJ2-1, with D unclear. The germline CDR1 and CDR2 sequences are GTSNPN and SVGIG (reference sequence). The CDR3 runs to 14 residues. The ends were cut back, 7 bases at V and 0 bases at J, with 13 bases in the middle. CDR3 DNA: TGTGCCTTCCAAGACGGAAGCTCCTACAATGAGCAGTTCTTC. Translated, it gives CAFQDGSSYNEQFF.

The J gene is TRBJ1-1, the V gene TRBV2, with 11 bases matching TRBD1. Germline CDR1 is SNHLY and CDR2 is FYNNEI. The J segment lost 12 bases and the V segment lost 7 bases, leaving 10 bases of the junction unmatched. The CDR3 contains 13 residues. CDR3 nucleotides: TGTGCCAGCAAAGGACAGGGGGCAAGCGTGACTTTCTTT. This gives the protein CASKGQGASVTFF. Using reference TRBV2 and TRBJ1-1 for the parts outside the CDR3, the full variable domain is EPEVTQTPSHQVTQMGQEVILRCVPISNHLYFYWYRQILGQKVEFLVSFYNNEISEKSEIFDDQFSVERPDGSNFTLKIRSTKLEDSAMYFCASKGQGASVTFFGQGTRLTVV.

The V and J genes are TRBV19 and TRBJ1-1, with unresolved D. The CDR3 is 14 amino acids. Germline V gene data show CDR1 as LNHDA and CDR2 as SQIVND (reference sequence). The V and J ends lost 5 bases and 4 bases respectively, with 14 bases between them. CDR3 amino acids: CASSRGGSVTEAFF. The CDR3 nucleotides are TGTGCCAGTAGTCGAGGAGGGAGTGTCACTGAAGCTTTCTTT.

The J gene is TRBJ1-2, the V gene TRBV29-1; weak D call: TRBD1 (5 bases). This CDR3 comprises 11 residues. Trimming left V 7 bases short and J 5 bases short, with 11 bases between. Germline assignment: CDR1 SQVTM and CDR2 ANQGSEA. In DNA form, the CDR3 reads TGCAGCGCCCAGGGAGCTTATGGCTACACCTTC. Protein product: CSAQGAYGYTF.

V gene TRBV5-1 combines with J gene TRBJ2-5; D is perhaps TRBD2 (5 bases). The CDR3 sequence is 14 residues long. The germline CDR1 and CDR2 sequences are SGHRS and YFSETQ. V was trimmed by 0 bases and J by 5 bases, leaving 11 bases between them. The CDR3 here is CASSLGESGETQYF. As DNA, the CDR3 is TGCGCCAGCAGCTTGGGGGAAAGCGGCGAGACCCAGTACTTC.

CDR3 loop: CAWNGGFNTEAFF. As DNA, the CDR3 is TGTGCCTGGAACGGAGGGTTTAACACTGAAGCTTTCTTT. The chain is built from TRBV30 and TRBJ1-1; D ambiguous. V was clipped by 4 bases and J by 2 bases, with 11 bases between them. CDR1 is GTSNPN and CDR2 is SVGIG in the germline V gene (reference sequence). This CDR3 is built from 13 residues.

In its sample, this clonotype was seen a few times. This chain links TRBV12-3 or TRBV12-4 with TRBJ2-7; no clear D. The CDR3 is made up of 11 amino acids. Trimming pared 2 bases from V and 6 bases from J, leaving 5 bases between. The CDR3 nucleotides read TGTGCCAGCAGTTTATCCCTCGAGCAGTACTTC. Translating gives CASSLSLEQYF.

The DNA of the CDR3 is TGTGCCAGCAATCTCCTGGGGGGTCAGCCCCAGCATTTT. Translated: CASNLLGGQPQHF. This chain joins TRBV2 and TRBJ1-5; D might be TRBD1 (5 bases). Trimming pared 7 bases from V and 6 bases from J, leaving 13 bases between. The germline CDR1 and CDR2 sequences are SNHLY and FYNNEI. The CDR3 length is 13 residues.

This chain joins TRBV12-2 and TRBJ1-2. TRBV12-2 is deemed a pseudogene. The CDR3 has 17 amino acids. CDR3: CASRLAKENRTLYGYTF. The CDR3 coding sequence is TGTGCAAGTCGCTTAGCCAAGGAGAATAGGACCCTCTATGGCTACACCTTC.

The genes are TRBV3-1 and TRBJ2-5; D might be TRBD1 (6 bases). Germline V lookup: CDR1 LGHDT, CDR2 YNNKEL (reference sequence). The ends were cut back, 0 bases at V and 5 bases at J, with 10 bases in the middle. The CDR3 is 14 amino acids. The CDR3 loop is CASSQETGQETQYF. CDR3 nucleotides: TGTGCCAGCAGCCAAGAGACAGGTCAGGAGACCCAGTACTTC.

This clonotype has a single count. This chain's CDR3 is CASSLGTYGYTF. DNA for the CDR3: TGTGCCAGCAGTTTAGGGACCTATGGCTACACCTTC. This chain connects TRBV12-3 or TRBV12-4 to TRBJ1-2; D gene uncertain. The CDR3 has 12 amino acids. With 1 base removed from V and 4 bases from J, the gap between germline ends came to 4 bases.

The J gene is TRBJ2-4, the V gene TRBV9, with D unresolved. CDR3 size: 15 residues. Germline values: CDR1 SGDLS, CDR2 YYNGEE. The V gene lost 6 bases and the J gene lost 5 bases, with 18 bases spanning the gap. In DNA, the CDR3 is TGTGCCAGCACCGTCTCCGAGGCCCGTCAAAACATTCAGTACTTC. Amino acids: CASTVSEARQNIQYF.

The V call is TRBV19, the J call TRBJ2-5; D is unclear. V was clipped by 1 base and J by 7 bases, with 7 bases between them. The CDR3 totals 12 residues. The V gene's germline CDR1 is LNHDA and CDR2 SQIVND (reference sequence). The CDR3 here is CASSIVLGTQYF. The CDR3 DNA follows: TGTGCCAGTAGTATAGTTCTGGGGACCCAGTACTTC.

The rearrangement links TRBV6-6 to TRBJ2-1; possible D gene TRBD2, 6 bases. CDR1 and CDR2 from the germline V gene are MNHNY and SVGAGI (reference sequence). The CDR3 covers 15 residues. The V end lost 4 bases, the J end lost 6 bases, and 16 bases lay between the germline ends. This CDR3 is CASSWGGGAANEQFF. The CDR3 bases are TGTGCCAGCAGTTGGGGTGGAGGGGCGGCCAATGAGCAGTTCTTC.